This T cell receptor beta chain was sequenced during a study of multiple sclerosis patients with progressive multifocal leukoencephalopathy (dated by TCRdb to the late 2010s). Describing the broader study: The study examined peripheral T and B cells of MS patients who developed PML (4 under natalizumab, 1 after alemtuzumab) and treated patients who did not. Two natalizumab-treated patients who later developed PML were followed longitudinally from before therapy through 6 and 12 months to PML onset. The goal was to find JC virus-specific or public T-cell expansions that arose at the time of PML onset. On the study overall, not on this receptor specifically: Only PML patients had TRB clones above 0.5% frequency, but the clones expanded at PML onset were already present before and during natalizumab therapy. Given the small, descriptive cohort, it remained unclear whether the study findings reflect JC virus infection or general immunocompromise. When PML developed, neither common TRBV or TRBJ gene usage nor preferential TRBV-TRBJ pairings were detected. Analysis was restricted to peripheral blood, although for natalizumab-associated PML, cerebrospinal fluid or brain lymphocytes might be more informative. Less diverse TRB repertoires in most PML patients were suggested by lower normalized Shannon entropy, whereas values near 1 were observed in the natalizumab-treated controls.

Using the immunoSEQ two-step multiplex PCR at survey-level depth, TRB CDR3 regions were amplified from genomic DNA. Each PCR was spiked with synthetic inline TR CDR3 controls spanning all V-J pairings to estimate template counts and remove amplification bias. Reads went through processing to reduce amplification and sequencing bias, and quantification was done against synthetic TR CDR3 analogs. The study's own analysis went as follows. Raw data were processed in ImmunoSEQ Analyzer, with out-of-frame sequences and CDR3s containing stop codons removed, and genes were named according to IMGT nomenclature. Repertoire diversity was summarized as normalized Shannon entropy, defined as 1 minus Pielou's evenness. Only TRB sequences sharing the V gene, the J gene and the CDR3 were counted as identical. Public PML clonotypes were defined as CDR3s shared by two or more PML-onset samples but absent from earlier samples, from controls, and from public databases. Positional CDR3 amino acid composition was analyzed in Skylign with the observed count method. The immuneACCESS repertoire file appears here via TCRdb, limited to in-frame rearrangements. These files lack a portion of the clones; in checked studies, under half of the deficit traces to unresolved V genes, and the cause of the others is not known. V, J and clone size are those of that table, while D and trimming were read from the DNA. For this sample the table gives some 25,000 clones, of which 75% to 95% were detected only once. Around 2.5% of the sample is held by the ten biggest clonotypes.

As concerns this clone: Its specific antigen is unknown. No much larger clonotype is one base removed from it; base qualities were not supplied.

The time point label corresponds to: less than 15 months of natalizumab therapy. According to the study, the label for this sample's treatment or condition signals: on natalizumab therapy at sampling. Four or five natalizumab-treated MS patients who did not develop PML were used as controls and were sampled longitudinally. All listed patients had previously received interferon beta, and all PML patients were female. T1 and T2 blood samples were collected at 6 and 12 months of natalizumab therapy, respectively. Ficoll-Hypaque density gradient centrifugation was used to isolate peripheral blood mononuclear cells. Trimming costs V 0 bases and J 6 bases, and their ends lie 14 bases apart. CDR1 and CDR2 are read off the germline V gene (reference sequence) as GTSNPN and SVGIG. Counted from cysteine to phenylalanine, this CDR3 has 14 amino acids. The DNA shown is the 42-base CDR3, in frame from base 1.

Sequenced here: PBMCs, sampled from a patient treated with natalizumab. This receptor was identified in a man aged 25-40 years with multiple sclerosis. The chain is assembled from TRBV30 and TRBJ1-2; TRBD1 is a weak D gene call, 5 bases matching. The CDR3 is CAWSVRFTGDGYTF. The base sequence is TGTGCCTGGAGTGTACGTTTTACAGGAGATGGCTACACCTTC.